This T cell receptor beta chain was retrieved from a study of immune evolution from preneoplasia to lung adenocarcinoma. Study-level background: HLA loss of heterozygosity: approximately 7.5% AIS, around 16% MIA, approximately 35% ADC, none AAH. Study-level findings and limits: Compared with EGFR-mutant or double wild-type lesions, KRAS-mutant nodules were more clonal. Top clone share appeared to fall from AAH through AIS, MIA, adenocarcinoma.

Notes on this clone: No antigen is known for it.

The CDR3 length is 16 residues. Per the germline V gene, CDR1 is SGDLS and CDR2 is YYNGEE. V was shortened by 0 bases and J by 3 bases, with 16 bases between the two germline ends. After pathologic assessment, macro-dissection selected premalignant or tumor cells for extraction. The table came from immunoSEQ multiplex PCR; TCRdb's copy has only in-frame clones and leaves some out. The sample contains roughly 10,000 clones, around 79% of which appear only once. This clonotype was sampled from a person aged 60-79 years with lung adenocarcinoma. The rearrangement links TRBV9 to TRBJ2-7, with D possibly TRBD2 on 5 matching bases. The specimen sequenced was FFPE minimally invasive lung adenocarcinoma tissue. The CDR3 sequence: CASSVGSEGSYYEQYF. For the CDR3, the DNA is TGTGCCAGCAGCGTAGGCAGTGAGGGCTCCTACTACGAGCAGTACTTC.